The rows below give T cell receptor beta chains drawn from one sample of a study of PD-1 blockade in classical Hodgkin lymphoma. Method: immunoSEQ multiplex PCR; TCRdb's copy keeps in-frame clones and lacks some. The sample includes some 4,000 clones, around 70% of them seen just once. Specimen: peripheral blood mononuclear cells (PBMCs), collected at baseline. These receptors all come from a human donor with classical Hodgkin lymphoma. Each CDR3 is given with its conserved first and last residue. The D gene is left open where the match is weak. Clone size is not always given. Where it is, it says once, few, many or a class for expanded clones.

>TRBJ2-1|TRBV5-1|few|TRBD2
TGCGCCAGCAGCTTCCGGACTAGCGGGGGTTACAATGAGCAGTTCTTC
CASSFRTSGGYNEQFF
>TRBJ2-2|TRBV5-1|-|TRBD2
TGCGCCAGCAGCTACAGTAGCGGGGCGCCCCTGGCCGGGGAGCTGTTTTTT
CASSYSSGAPLAGELFF
>TRBJ2-7|TRBV7-3|-|-
TGTGCCAGCAGTACCGAAGGGGTGGACGAGCAGTACTTC
CASSTEGVDEQYF
>TRBJ1-2|TRBV14|-|TRBD1
TGTGCCAGCAGCCGGAACAGGGGGTATAGTGGCTACACCTTC
CASSRNRGYSGYTF
>TRBJ1-2|TRBV27|-|-
TGTGCCAGCAGTTTAAAACGGGGGACTAGAGATGGCTACACCTTC
CASSLKRGTRDGYTF
>TRBJ2-5|TRBV11-1|medium-sized|TRBD1
TGTGCCAGCAGCCCATCCGGGACAGGGGAAGAGACCCAGTACTTC
CASSPSGTGEETQYF
>TRBJ2-1|TRBV11-1|once|-
TGTGCCAGCAGCTTAGGACCGCCCCCCCCATACAATGAGCAGTTCTTC
CASSLGPPPPYNEQFF
>TRBJ2-5|TRBV19|-|-
TGTGCCAGTAGTATCCGGGACTTTAGAGGGGCGACCCAGTACTTC
CASSIRDFRGATQYF
>TRBJ2-2|TRBV18|-|-
TGTGCCAGCTCACCACCGGGGACGGGTGCGAACACCGGGGAGCTGTTTTTT
CASSPPGTGANTGELFF
>TRBJ2-5|TRBV13|few|-
TGTGCCAGCAGCTACCCCTGGCCAGGAAACCAAGAGACCCAGTACTTC
CASSYPWPGNQETQYF
>TRBJ1-1|TRBV5-6|large|-
TGTGCCAGCAGCCCCGGGACTTTAGAAGCTTTCTTT
CASSPGTLEAFF
>TRBJ2-5|TRBV6-4|-|TRBD1
TGTGCCAGCAGTCGGACAGGGGGAGAGACCCAGTACTTC
CASSRTGGETQYF
>TRBJ2-3|TRBV19|-|-
TGTGCCAGTAGCAGGGGATGGAGCACAGATACGCAGTATTTT
CASSRGWSTDTQYF